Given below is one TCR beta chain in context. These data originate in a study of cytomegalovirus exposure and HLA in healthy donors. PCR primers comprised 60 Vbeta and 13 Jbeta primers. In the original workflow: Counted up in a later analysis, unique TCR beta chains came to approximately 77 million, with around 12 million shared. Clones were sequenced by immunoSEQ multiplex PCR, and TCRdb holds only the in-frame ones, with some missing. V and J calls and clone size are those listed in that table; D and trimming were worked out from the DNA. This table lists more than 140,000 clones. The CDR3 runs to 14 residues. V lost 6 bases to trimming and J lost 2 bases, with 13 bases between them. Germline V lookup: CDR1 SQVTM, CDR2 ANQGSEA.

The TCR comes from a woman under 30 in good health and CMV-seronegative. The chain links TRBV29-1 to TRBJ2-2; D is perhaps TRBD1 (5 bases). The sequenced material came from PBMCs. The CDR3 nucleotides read TGCAGCGTGTATATGGACATCAACACCGGGGAGCTGTTTTTT. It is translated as CSVYMDINTGELFF.